Shown below are 9 T cell receptor beta chains from a single sample sequenced in a study of blood T cell repertoires in COVID-19. Generated by immunoSEQ multiplex PCR, the TCRdb table keeps only in-frame clones and is missing some. The profile covers approximately 97,000 clones, with approximately 86% appearing a single time and 15% to 20% taken by the ten largest. The source material was peripheral blood. The source is a woman older than 75 with acute or convalescent COVID-19.

V gene TRBV6-5 combines with J gene TRBJ1-6; perhaps TRBD1 as D (5 bases). V was trimmed by 2 bases and J by 13 bases, leaving 21 bases between them. The CDR3 has 16 residues. In germline, CDR1 is MNHEY, CDR2 SVGAGI. This chain's CDR3 is CASSYAGSAGSNPLHF. The CDR3 nucleotides read TGTGCCAGCAGTTACGCCGGTTCGGCAGGGTCAAATCCCCTCCACTTT.

The rearrangement links TRBV19 to TRBJ2-1; 7 positions match TRBD1. Germline V CDR1 and CDR2: LNHDA, SQIVND (reference sequence). The CDR3 totals 16 residues. V was pared by 6 bases and J by 0 bases, with 8 bases of the junction left unmatched. CDR3 region: CASSDRVFSSYNEQFF. The CDR3 region has the DNA TGTGCCAGTAGCGACAGGGTTTTTAGCTCCTACAATGAGCAGTTCTTC.

This sequence joins TRBV7-2 and TRBJ2-5; weak D call: TRBD2 (5 bases). CDR1 is SGHTA and CDR2 is FQGNSA in the germline V gene. CDR3 length: 16 residues. V lost 2 bases to trimming and J lost 2 bases, with 15 bases between them. This CDR3 reads CASSLRGSTVQETQYF. The DNA of the CDR3 is TGTGCCAGCAGCTTACGGGGAAGCACCGTTCAAGAGACCCAGTACTTC.

This clone was recorded a few times. J is TRBJ2-6 and V is TRBV15, with D perhaps TRBD2 (7 bases). Germline assignment: CDR1 LNHNV and CDR2 YYDKDF (reference sequence). This CDR3 spans 16 amino acids. V dropped 3 bases and J dropped 3 bases, with 12 bases sitting between them. CDR3 protein: CATSRGGAVGANVLTF. CDR3 nucleotide sequence: TGTGCCACCAGCAGGGGGGGGGCAGTTGGGGCCAACGTCCTGACTTTC.

This chain links TRBV29-1 with TRBJ1-1; tentative D call: TRBD1 (5 bases). The CDR3 is 13 amino acids. With 5 bases removed from V and 2 bases from J, the gap between germline ends came to 12 bases. CDR1 is SQVTM and CDR2 is ANQGSEA in the germline V gene. CDR3 nucleotides: TGCAGCGTTTCTACAGGTGCCAACACTGAAGCTTTCTTT. This encodes CSVSTGANTEAFF.

The chain has TRBV6-1 and TRBJ1-2; D is ambiguous. The V end was cut by 7 bases, the J end by 4 bases, with 16 bases between. Germline values: CDR1 MNHNS, CDR2 SASEGT. CDR3 length equals 14 residues. DNA of the CDR3: TGTGCCAGCACCCAAGCGGCAGGAAGCTATGGCTACACCTTC. Protein: CASTQAAGSYGYTF.

The V gene is TRBV27, the J gene TRBJ2-6; weak D call: TRBD1 (5 bases). The CDR3 is made up of 16 amino acids. The germline V gene has CDR1 MNHEY and CDR2 SMNVEV (reference sequence). Between the trimmed V and J ends, which lost 6 bases and 3 bases, there was a span of 15 bases. This CDR3 reads CASRPSVGVGANVLTF. The CDR3 DNA sequence: TGTGCCAGCAGACCCTCTGTAGGGGTTGGGGCCAACGTCCTGACTTTC.

The chain carries TRBV7-9 and TRBJ1-4; no firm D call. The V and J ends lost 5 bases and 6 bases respectively, with 4 bases between them. This CDR3 is built from 11 residues. The germline CDR1 and CDR2 sequences are SEHNR and FQNEAQ (reference sequence). CDR3 coding DNA: TGTGCCAGCAGCCCAGATGAAAAACTGTTTTTT. Protein sequence: CASSPDEKLFF.

The table lists this clone with a few counts. The chain recombines TRBV9 with TRBJ2-7, with 8 bases fitting TRBD1. In germline, CDR1 is SGDLS, CDR2 YYNGEE. V lost 0 bases and J lost 2; bases outside the gene matches: 4. There are 15 residues in the CDR3. The DNA of the CDR3 is TGTGCCAGCAGCGTAGGGGGACAGGCGGCCTACGAGCAGTACTTC. It encodes CASSVGGQAAYEQYF. Based on the CDR3 plus reference TRBV9 and TRBJ2-7, the full variable domain is DSGVTQTPKHLITATGQRVTLRCSPRSGDLSVYWYQQSLDQGLQFLIQYYNGEERAKGNILERFSAQQFPDLHSELNLSSLELGDSALYFCASSVGGQAAYEQYFGPGTRLTVT.